Listed here are 14 T cell receptor beta chains from one sample, sequenced in a study of T cell responses to AZD1222 COVID-19 vaccine. The repertoire was sequenced with immunoSEQ multiplex PCR; TCRdb's copy has only in-frame clones and lacks some. The repertoire consists of around 65,000 clones, with around four fifths occurring once and the leading ten covering approximately 25%. Sequencing used peripheral blood, obtained 28 days after the second AZD1222 dose. The receptor set was obtained from an adult who received the AZD1222 COVID-19 vaccine.

V and J are TRBV11-3 and TRBJ2-7; TRBD1 aligns across 7 bases. V lost 5 bases to trimming and J lost 2 bases; unmatched junction nucleotides: 6. The V gene's germline CDR1 is SGHNT and CDR2 YENEEA. This CDR3 has 14 residues. In DNA form, the CDR3 reads TGTGCCAGCAGCAAGCGACAGGGCACCTACGAGCAGTACTTC. It specifies CASSKRQGTYEQYF.

The genes are TRBV6-5 and TRBJ2-3; D not certain. V was clipped by 0 bases and J by 1 base, with 11 bases between them. Per germline, CDR1 MNHEY and CDR2 SVGAGI. CDR3 length equals 16 residues. The CDR3 here is CASSYSFRIGTDTQYF. The CDR3 bases are TGTGCCAGCAGTTACTCTTTCAGGATCGGCACAGATACGCAGTATTTT.

The V and J genes are TRBV7-9 and TRBJ2-3; D possibly corresponds to TRBD2 (7 bases). The CDR3 is 14 amino acids. With 2 bases removed from V and 2 bases from J, the gap between germline ends came to 8 bases. Germline V gene sequence: CDR1 SEHNR, CDR2 FQNEAQ (reference sequence). This CDR3 is CASSLRGATDTQYF. The CDR3 nucleotides read TGTGCCAGCAGCTTACGGGGGGCCACAGATACGCAGTATTTT.

This clone was picked up one time. The chain employs TRBV4-1 and TRBJ2-5; TRBD2 matches 9 bases. The CDR3 loop spans 18 amino acids. Per germline, CDR1 MGHRA and CDR2 YSYEKL. Losses at the gene ends were 4 bases for V and 2 bases for J; bases not matched to a gene: 14. The CDR3 protein is CASSPILEAGGGQETQYF. The DNA of the CDR3 is TGCGCCAGCAGCCCAATCCTAGAAGCGGGAGGAGGACAAGAGACCCAGTACTTC.

This sequence joins TRBV5-1 and TRBJ1-3, with TRBD1 as a possible D gene (6 bases). The CDR3 loop spans 16 amino acids. Between the trimmed V and J ends, which lost 4 bases and 8 bases, there was a span of 22 bases. The germline V gene encodes CDR1 SGHRS and CDR2 YFSETQ. The CDR3 sequence is CASSRRVQGIGDTIYF. CDR3 bases: TGCGCCAGCAGCCGCCGGGTACAGGGTATTGGGGACACCATATATTTT.

The chain has TRBV11-2 and TRBJ2-5, with D tentatively TRBD2 (5 bases). The germline gives CDR1 SGHAT, CDR2 FQNNGV. V was pared by 3 bases and J by 5 bases, with 7 bases between. This CDR3 is 12 amino acids long. The CDR3 sequence is CASSLRVETQYF. As DNA, the CDR3 is TGTGCCAGCAGCTTGAGGGTCGAGACCCAGTACTTC.

V is TRBV29-1 and J is TRBJ1-1, with 8 bases identical to TRBD1. CDR3 length: 13 residues. With 8 bases clipped from V and 4 bases from J, the junction kept 9 bases outside the gene matches. The germline CDR1 and CDR2 sequences are SQVTM and ANQGSEA. CDR3 loop: CSIETGVGTEAFF. The CDR3 DNA sequence: TGCAGCATAGAGACAGGGGTTGGCACTGAAGCTTTCTTT.

The gene calls are TRBV7-2 and TRBJ2-3; 7 bases align to TRBD2. The length of the CDR3 is 16 residues. Trimming took 0 bases from V and 3 from J; bases not matched to a gene: 6. Germline CDR1 SGHTA, CDR2 FQGNSA. The CDR3 is CASSLAGGTPTDTQYF. As DNA, the CDR3 is TGTGCCAGCAGCTTAGCGGGAGGGACCCCGACAGATACGCAGTATTTT.

The chain uses TRBV18 and TRBJ2-5; D gene unclear. Trimming removed 2 bases from V and 0 bases from J, with 4 bases in between. The CDR3 has 13 amino acids. Germline V gene lookup returns CDR1 KGHSH and CDR2 LQKENI. CDR3 protein: CASSPAYQETQYF. CDR3 nucleotide sequence: TGTGCCAGCTCACCAGCGTACCAAGAGACCCAGTACTTC. The complete variable domain, with remaining parts taken from reference TRBV18 and TRBJ2-5, reads NAGVMQNPRHLVRRRGQEARLRCSPMKGHSHVYWYRQLPEEGLKFMVYLQKENIIDESGMPKERFSAEFPKEGPSILRIQQVVRGDSAAYFCASSPAYQETQYFGPGTRLLVL.

This clone has only one observation. The rearrangement links TRBV6-5 to TRBJ2-3; D remains unclear. V lost 4 bases and J lost 2, with 4 bases in between. Germline V gene sequence: CDR1 MNHEY, CDR2 SVGAGI. The CDR3 has 12 amino acids. The CDR3 nucleotides are TGTGCCAGCAGTTCAGACACAGATACGCAGTATTTT. Residues: CASSSDTDTQYF.

This clone was recorded only once. The genes are TRBV3-1 (or the pseudogene TRBV3-2) and TRBJ2-7; 9 bases agree with TRBD1. Germline V CDR1 and CDR2: LGHDT, YNNKEL (reference sequence). The V and J ends lost 4 bases and 6 bases, in that order; junction bases with no gene match: 10. The CDR3 length is 15 residues. CDR3 nucleotide sequence: TGTGCCAGCAGCCCTAACAGGGGGCCCCGGGGCGAGCAGTACTTC. Amino acid sequence: CASSPNRGPRGEQYF.

The chain joins TRBV5-6 to TRBJ2-1, with D hard to call. V was cut by 2 bases and J by 10 bases, with 7 bases left in between. Germline CDR1 SGHDT, CDR2 YYEEEE. This CDR3 spans 11 amino acids. CDR3 sequence (DNA): TGTGCCAGCAGCTTCGACCGGGAGCAGTTCTTC. It yields the protein CASSFDREQFF.

The V and J genes are TRBV27 and TRBJ2-1, with 8 bases fitting TRBD2. Trimming took 2 bases from V and 5 from J; bases not matched to a gene: 5. The CDR3 loop spans 15 amino acids. Germline lookup yields CDR1 MNHEY and CDR2 SMNVEV (reference sequence). The DNA for the CDR3 is TGTGCCAGCAGTTTAGGCTGGACTAGCAACAATGAGCAGTTCTTC. Amino acid sequence: CASSLGWTSNNEQFF.

The chain uses TRBV7-9 and TRBJ2-5, with D perhaps matching TRBD1 (6 bases). The V gene lost 6 bases and the J gene lost 5 bases, with 7 bases spanning the gap. The CDR3 totals 11 residues. The V gene's germline CDR1 is SEHNR and CDR2 FQNEAQ (reference sequence). The CDR3 here is CASSGGETQYF. The CDR3 DNA sequence: TGTGCCAGCAGTGGGGGCGAGACCCAGTACTTC. The whole variable domain, remainder taken from reference TRBV7-9 and TRBJ2-5, is DTGVSQNPRHKITKRGQNVTFRCDPISEHNRLYWYRQTLGQGPEFLTYFQNEAQLEKSRLLSDRFSAERPKGSFSTLEIQRTEQGDSAMYLCASSGGETQYFGPGTRLLVL.